A single sample gave rise to the 5 T cell receptor beta chains below, sequenced in a study of PD-1 blockade in classical Hodgkin lymphoma. Some clones are missing from TCRdb's copy, which holds only in-frame ones; the method was immunoSEQ multiplex PCR. This sample has 41,000 or so clones, with 69% found just once. The time point denotes: cycle 4 day 1 (C4D1), after about 6 weeks of nivolumab. Every patient had relapsed following autologous stem cell transplantation, and cohorts differed in brentuximab vedotin exposure. The sample consisted of peripheral blood mononuclear cells (PBMCs), taken before the fourth cycle of nivolumab. The receptors originated from a human donor with classical Hodgkin lymphoma.

This chain joins TRBV29-1 and TRBJ2-1; tentative D call: TRBD1 (6 bases). V dropped 5 bases and J dropped 4 bases, with 15 bases sitting between them. The CDR3 length is 14 residues. Germline-derived CDR1 and CDR2 are SQVTM and ANQGSEA. This CDR3 reads CSVTGQVDYNEQFF. In DNA form, the CDR3 reads TGCAGCGTTACAGGGCAGGTCGATTACAATGAGCAGTTCTTC.

The chain has TRBV7-9 and TRBJ2-5, with no clear D. Trimming stripped 0 bases from V and 5 bases from J, with 13 bases between. In germline, CDR1 is SEHNR, CDR2 FQNEAQ (reference sequence). This CDR3 is 15 amino acids long. CDR3 in amino acids: CASSLALRVPETQYF. For the CDR3, the DNA is TGTGCCAGCAGCTTAGCCCTCCGGGTCCCGGAGACCCAGTACTTC.

The chain links TRBV9 to TRBJ2-1; 10 bases fit TRBD2. Germline V gene sequence: CDR1 SGDLS, CDR2 YYNGEE. V lost 0 bases and J lost 4; bases outside the gene matches: 4. The CDR3 contains 16 residues. The CDR3 sequence is CASSVETSGIYNEQFF. The CDR3 DNA follows: TGTGCCAGCAGCGTAGAAACTAGCGGGATTTACAATGAGCAGTTCTTC.

This clone was counted ten times or more. This sequence joins TRBV9 and TRBJ2-7; a possible D gene is TRBD1 (5 bases). V was pared by 2 bases and J by 6 bases, with 15 bases between. Looked up from germline, CDR1 is SGDLS and CDR2 is YYNGEE. This CDR3 is built from 14 residues. The CDR3 DNA reads TGTGCCAGCAGCGTCCAGAGATCAGGGCCCGAGCAGTACTTC. It translates to CASSVQRSGPEQYF.

The J gene is TRBJ2-7, the V gene TRBV10-3; D perhaps matches TRBD1 (5 bases). The length of the CDR3 is 15 residues. Germline lookup yields CDR1 ENHRY and CDR2 SYGVKD. V was shortened by 0 bases and J by 8 bases, with 17 bases between the two germline ends. CDR3 in DNA: TGTGCCATCAGTGAGTCCGAGACAGCTTTGATGAAGCAGTACTTC. Its translation is CAISESETALMKQYF.